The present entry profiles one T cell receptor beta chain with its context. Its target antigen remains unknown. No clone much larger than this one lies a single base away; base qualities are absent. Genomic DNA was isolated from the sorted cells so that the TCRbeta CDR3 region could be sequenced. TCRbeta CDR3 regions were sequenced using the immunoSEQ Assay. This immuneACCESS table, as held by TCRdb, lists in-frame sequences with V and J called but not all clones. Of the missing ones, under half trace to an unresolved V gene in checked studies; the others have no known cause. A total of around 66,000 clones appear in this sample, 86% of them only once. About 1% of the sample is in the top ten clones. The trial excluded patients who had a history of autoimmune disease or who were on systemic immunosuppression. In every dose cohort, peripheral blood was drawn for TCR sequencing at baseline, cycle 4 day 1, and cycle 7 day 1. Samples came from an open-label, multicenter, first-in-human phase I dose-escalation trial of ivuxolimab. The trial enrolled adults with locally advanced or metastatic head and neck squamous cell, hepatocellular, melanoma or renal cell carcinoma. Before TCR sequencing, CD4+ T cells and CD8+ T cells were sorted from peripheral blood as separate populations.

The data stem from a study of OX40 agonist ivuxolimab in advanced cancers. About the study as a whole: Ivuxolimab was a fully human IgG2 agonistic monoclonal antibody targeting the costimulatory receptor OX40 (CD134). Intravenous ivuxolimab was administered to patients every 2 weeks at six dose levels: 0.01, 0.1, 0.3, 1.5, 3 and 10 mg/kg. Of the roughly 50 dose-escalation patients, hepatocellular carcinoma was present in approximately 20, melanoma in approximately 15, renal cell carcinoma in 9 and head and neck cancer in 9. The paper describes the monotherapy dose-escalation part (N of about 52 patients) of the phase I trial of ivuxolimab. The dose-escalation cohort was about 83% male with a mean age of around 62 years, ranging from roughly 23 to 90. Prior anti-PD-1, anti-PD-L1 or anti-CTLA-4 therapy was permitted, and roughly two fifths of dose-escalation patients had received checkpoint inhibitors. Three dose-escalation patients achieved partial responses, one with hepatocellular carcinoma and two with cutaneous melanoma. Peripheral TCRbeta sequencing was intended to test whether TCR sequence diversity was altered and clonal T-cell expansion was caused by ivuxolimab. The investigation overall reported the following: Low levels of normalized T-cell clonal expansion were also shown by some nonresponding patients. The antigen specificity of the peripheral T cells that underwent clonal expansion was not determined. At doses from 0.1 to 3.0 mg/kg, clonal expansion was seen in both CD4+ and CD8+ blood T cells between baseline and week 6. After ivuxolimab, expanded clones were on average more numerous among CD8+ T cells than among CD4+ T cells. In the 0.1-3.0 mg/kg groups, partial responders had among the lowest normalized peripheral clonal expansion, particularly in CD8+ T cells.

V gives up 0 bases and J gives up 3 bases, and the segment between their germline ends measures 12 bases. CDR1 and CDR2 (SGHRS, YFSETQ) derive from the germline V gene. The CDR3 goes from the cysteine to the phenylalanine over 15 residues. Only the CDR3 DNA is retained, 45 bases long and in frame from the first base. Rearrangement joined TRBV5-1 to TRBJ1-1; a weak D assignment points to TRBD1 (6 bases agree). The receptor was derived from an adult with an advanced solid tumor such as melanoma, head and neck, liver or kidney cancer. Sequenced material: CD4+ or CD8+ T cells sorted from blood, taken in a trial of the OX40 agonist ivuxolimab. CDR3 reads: CASSLAGVGDTEAFF. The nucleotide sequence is TGCGCCAGCAGCTTGGCAGGGGTTGGGGACACTGAAGCTTTCTTT. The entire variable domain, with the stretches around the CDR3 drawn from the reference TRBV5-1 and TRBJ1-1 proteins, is KAGVTQTPRYLIKTRGQQVTLSCSPISGHRSVSWYQQTPGQGLQFLFEYFSETQRNKGNFPGRFSGRQFSNSRSEMNVSTLELGDSALYLCASSLAGVGDTEAFFGQGTRLTVV.